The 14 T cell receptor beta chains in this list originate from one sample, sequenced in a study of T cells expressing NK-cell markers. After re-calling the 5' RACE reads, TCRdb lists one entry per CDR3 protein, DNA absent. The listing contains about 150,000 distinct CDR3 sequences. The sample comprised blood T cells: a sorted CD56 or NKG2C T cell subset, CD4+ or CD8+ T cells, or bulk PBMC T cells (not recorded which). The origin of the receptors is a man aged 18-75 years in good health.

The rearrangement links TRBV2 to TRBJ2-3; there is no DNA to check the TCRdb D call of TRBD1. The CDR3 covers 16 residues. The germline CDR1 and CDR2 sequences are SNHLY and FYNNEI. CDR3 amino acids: CASSDPAGGGSDTQYF.

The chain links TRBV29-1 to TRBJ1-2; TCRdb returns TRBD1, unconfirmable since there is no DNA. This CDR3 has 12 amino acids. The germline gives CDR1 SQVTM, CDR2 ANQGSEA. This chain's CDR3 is CSARVGGHGYTF.

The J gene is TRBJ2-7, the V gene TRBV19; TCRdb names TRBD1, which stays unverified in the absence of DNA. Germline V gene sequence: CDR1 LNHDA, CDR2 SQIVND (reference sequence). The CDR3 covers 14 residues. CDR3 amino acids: CASSQPGQGYEQYF.

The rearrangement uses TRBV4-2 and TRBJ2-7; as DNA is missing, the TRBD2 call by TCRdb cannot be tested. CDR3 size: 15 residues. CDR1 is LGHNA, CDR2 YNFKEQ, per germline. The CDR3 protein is CASSQDQEGYYEQYF.

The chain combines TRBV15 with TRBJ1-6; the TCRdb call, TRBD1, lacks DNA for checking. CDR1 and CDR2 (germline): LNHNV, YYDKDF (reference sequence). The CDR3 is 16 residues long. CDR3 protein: CATSSEGGIYNSPLHF.

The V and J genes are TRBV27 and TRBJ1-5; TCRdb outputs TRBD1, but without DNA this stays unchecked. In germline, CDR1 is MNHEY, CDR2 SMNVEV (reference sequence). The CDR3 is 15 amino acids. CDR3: CASSISRDRNQPQHF.

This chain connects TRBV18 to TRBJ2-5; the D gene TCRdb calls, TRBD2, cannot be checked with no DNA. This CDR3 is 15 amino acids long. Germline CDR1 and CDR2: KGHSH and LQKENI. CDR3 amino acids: CASSLTSGAMETQYF.

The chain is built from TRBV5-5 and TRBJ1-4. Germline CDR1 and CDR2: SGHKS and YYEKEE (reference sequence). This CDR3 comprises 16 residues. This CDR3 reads CASSLTQVVTNEKLFF.

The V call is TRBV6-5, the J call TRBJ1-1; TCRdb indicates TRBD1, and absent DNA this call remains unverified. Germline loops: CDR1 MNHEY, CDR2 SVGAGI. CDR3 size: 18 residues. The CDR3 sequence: CASSYLGTGEGSGAEAFF.

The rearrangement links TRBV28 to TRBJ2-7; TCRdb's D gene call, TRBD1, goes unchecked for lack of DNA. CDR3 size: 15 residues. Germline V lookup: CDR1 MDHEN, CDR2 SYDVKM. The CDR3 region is CASSFSPGGPYEQYF.

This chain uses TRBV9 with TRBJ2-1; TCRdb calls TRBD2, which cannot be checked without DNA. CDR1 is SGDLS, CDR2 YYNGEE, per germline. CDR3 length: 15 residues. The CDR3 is CASSVGGSGGYEQFF.

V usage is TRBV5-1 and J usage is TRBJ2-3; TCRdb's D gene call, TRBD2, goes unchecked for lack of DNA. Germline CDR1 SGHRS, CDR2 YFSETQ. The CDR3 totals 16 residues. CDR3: CASSPGGGLITDTQYF.

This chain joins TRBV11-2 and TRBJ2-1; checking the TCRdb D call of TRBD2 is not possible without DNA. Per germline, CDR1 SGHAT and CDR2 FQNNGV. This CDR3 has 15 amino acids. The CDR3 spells CASSFLAGGFDEQFF.

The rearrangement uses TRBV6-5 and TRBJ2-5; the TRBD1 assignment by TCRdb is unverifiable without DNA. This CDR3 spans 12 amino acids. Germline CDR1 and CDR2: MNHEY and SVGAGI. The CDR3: CASRDRQETQYF.